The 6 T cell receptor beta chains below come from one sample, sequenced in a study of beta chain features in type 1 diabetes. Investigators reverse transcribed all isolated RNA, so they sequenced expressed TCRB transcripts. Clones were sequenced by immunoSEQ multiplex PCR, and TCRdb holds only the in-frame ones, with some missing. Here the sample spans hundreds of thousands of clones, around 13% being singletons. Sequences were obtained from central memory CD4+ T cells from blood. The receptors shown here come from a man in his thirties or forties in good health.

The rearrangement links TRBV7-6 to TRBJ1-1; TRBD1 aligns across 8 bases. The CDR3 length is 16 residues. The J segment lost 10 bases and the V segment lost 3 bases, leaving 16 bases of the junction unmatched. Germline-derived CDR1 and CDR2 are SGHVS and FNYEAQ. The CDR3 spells CASSFLVSGTGLSAFF. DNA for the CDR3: TGTGCCAGCAGCTTCTTAGTATCCGGGACAGGTCTCTCAGCTTTCTTT.

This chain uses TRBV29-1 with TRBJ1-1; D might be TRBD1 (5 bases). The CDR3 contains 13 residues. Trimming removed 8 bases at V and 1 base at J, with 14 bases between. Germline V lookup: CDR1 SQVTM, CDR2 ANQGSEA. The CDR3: CSTDPTENTEAFF. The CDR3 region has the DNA TGCAGCACCGACCCGACAGAGAACACTGAAGCTTTCTTT.

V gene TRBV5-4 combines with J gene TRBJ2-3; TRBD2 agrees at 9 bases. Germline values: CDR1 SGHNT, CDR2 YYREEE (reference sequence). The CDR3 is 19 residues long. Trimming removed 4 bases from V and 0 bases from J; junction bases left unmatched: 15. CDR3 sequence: CASSDGPSGADSSTDTQYF. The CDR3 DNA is TGTGCCAGCAGCGACGGACCTAGCGGGGCGGACTCTAGCACAGATACGCAGTATTTT.

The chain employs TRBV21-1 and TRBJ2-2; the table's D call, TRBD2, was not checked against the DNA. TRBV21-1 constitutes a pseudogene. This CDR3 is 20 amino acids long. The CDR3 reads CASSKAIGLAGDREAGELFF. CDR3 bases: TGTGCCAGCAGCAAGGCCATCGGACTAGCGGGAGATCGGGAGGCCGGGGAGCTGTTTTTT.

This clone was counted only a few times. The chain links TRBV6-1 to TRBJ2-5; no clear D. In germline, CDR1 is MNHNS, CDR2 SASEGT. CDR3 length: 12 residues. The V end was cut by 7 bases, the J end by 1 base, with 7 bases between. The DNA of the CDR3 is TGTGCCAGCACACTGACCCAAGAGACCCAGTACTTC. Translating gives CASTLTQETQYF.

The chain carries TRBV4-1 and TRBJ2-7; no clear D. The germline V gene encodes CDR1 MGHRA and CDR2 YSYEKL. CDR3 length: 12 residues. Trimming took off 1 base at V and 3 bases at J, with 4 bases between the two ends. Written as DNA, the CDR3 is TGCGCCAGCAGCCAAGGGGGCTACGAGCAGTACTTC. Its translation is CASSQGGYEQYF.